The clone carrying this TCR beta chain was counted a few times. Its target is unknown. The record originates from a study of beta chain features in type 1 diabetes. Investigators reverse transcribed all isolated RNA, so they sequenced expressed TCRB transcripts. Measured with immunoSEQ multiplex PCR; TCRdb has only the in-frame clones, and not every one. The sample includes under 400,000 clones, around 15% of them seen just once. Germline V gene sequence: CDR1 LGHNA, CDR2 YNFKEQ. This CDR3 region has 18 residues. The ends lost 1 base at V and 7 bases at J; junction bases unmatched: 10. Study results and caveats: Shortening that was moderate but significant affected the TCRB CDR3s of Type 1 diabetes patients in all four CD4+ subsets. Sequencing from cDNA could over-represent high-TCR-expressing cells.

The sample was central memory CD4+ T cells from blood. The TCR sequence derives from a man aged 30 to 39 in good health. The chain carries TRBV4-2 and TRBJ2-1, with TRBD2 matching 13 bases. The CDR3 DNA sequence: TGTGCCAGCAGCCAAGGACTAGCGGGAGGCCCGGGTGGGAATGAGCAGTTCTTC. As protein: CASSQGLAGGPGGNEQFF.